One T cell receptor beta chain is described in this entry. Germline V CDR1 and CDR2: MDHEN, SYDVKM. CDR3 length equals 15 residues. Unmatched junction bases numbered 6, after V lost 6 bases and J lost 3 bases. This sample was taken from a study of blood T cell repertoires in COVID-19. Original data processing: Amplification from reference gene primers served as the basis for estimated nucleated cell counts. Measured with immunoSEQ multiplex PCR; TCRdb has only the in-frame clones, and not every one. The V and J calls and clone size are taken from that table; D and trimming were inferred from the DNA. The repertoire consists of approximately 60,000 clones, with approximately 95% occurring once and the leading ten covering approximately 2.9%.

Sequenced sample: peripheral blood. The chain employs TRBV28 and TRBJ2-3; 10 nucleotides agree with TRBD1. This sequence was found in a man aged 70-80 years with active COVID-19. The CDR3 DNA reads as TGTGCCAGCAGCCGACAGGGGGCGCCGACAGATACGCAGTATTTT. Translation gives CASSRQGAPTDTQYF.